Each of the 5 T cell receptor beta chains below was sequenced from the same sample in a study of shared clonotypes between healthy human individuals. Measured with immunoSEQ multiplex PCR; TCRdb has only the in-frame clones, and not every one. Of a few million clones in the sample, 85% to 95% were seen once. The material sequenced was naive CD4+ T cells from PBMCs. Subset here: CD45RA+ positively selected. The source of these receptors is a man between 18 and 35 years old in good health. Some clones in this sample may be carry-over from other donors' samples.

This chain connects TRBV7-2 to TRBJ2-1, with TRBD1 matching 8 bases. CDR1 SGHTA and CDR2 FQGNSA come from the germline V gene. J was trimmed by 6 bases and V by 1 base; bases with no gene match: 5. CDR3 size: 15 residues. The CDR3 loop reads CASSLVGQVLNEQFF. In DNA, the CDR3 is TGTGCCAGCAGCTTAGTGGGACAGGTCCTCAATGAGCAGTTCTTC.

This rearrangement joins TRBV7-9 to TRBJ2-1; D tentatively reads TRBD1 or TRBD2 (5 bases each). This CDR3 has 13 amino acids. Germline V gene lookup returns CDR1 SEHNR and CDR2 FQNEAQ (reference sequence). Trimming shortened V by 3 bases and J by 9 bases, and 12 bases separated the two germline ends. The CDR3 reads CASSLMGEGEQFF. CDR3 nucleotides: TGTGCCAGCAGCTTGATGGGGGAAGGTGAGCAGTTCTTC.

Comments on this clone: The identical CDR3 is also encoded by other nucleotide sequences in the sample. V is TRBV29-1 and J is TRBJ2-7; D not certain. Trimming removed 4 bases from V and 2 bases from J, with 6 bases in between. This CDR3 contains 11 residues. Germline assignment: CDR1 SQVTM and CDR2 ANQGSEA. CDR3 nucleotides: TGCAGCGTTGGAGGAACCTACGAGCAGTACTTC. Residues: CSVGGTYEQYF.

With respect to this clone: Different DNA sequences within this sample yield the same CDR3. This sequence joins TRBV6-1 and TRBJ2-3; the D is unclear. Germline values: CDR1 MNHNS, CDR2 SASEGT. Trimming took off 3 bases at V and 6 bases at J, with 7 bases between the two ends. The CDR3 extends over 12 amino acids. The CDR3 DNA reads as TGTGCCAGCAGTGAGACAACGGATACGCAGTATTTT. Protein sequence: CASSETTDTQYF.

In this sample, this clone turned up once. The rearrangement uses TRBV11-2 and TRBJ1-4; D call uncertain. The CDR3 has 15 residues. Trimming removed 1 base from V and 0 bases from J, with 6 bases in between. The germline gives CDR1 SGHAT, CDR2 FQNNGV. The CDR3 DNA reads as TGTGCCAGCAGCTTAGTTTTTGCAACTAATGAAAAACTGTTTTTT. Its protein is CASSLVFATNEKLFF.